These 25 T cell receptor beta chains share one sample of origin, sequenced in a study of blood T cell repertoires in COVID-19. Produced via immunoSEQ multiplex PCR; TCRdb's table is partial and in-frame only. In the table there are under 300,000 clones, roughly 81% of which are singletons. The specimen was PBMCs or T cells enriched from blood (not recorded which). The receptors shown here come from a woman between 50 and 59 years old who had been exposed to COVID-19.

The chain recombines TRBV24-1 with TRBJ2-1; TRBD1 matches at 11 bases. Trimming took 2 bases from V and 13 from J; bases not matched to a gene: 9. The CDR3 sequence is 15 residues long. CDR1 and CDR2 from the germline V gene are KGHDR and SFDVKD. The CDR3 region is CATSDSWTGGLNQFF. The CDR3 coding sequence is TGTGCCACCAGTGATTCCTGGACAGGGGGCTTAAATCAGTTCTTC.

The CDR3 coding sequence is TGTGCCAGCAGTTACCCCCCCTCCCGGGGCTATGGCTACACCTTC. The encoded protein is CASSYPPSRGYGYTF. The chain recombines TRBV6-5 with TRBJ1-2; no clear D. Per germline, CDR1 MNHEY and CDR2 SVGAGI. V lost 2 bases, J lost 4 bases, and 14 bases lay in between. The CDR3 contains 15 residues.

V gene TRBV23-1 combines with J gene TRBJ2-1; weak D call: TRBD2 (6 bases). TRBV23-1 is an ORF, with its function uncertain. V lost 3 bases, J lost 7 bases, and 13 bases lay in between. The CDR3 length is 14 residues. The CDR3 sequence: CASSHASACNEQFF. The CDR3 DNA follows: TGCGCCAGCAGTCATGCTAGCGCCTGTAATGAGCAGTTCTTC.

This clone was observed a handful of times. V gene TRBV29-1 combines with J gene TRBJ1-2, with 8 bases that match TRBD1. Trimming cost V 6 bases and J 7 bases; bases outside gene matches: 4. Looked up from germline, CDR1 is SQVTM and CDR2 is ANQGSEA. CDR3 length equals 11 residues. CDR3 sequence reads: CSVGGQGGYTF. The CDR3, as DNA: TGCAGCGTCGGCGGACAGGGTGGCTACACCTTC.

This clone was detected once. The genes are TRBV6-5 and TRBJ2-7; D uncertain. V was pared by 8 bases and J by 2 bases, with 10 bases between. The CDR3 contains 12 residues. Germline V gene lookup returns CDR1 MNHEY and CDR2 SVGAGI. The CDR3 here is CASGRKTYEQYF. The CDR3, as DNA: TGTGCCAGCGGCAGAAAAACCTACGAGCAGTACTTC.

This rearrangement joins TRBV5-4 to TRBJ1-1, with TRBD1 identical over 10 bases. V was pared by 5 bases and J by 4 bases, with 8 bases of the junction left unmatched. The CDR3 runs 15 residues. Germline CDR1 and CDR2: SGHNT and YYREEE (reference sequence). This CDR3 reads CASRAGTGASTEAFF. In nucleotides, the CDR3 is TGTGCCAGCAGGGCCGGGACAGGGGCTAGCACTGAAGCTTTCTTT.

The chain has TRBV6-5 and TRBJ1-6, with TRBD1 identical over 8 bases. The CDR3 runs 12 residues. The junction had 3 bases not matched to a gene; V was cut back by 7 bases and J by 10 bases. CDR1 is MNHEY and CDR2 is SVGAGI in the germline V gene. CDR3 residues: CASTTGASPLHF. The CDR3 bases are TGTGCCAGCACGACAGGGGCGTCACCCCTCCACTTT.

The chain couples TRBV25-1 to TRBJ1-2; D is undetermined. V lost 5 bases and J 8 bases, leaving 15 bases between the germline ends. Looked up from germline, CDR1 is MGHDK and CDR2 is SYGVNS. The CDR3 spans 13 residues. The CDR3 nucleotides read TGTGCCAGCAGTCCTATGGAGGAAGGCGGCTACACCTTC. Its translation: CASSPMEEGGYTF.

The genes are TRBV6-5 and TRBJ1-2; 8 bases fit TRBD1. Trimming at V came to 6 bases and at J to 7 bases, leaving 4 bases not matched to a gene. The CDR3 runs 12 residues. The V gene's germline CDR1 is MNHEY and CDR2 SVGAGI. CDR3 region: CASRTTGGGYTF. CDR3 DNA: TGTGCCAGCAGAACCACAGGGGGTGGCTACACCTTC.

The chain couples TRBV10-3 to TRBJ2-2; 10 nucleotides match TRBD1. Germline V gives CDR1 ENHRY, CDR2 SYGVKD. This CDR3 comprises 16 residues. J gave up 4 bases and V 4 bases, and 6 bases lay outside the gene matches. CDR3 in DNA: TGTGCCATCAGTGTTGACAGGGGGCTTTTCACCGGGGAGCTGTTTTTT. Amino acid sequence: CAISVDRGLFTGELFF.

The V call is TRBV6-5, the J call TRBJ2-7, with 9 bases lining up with TRBD1. J lost 9 bases, V lost 5 bases, and 11 bases had no gene match. Germline CDR1 MNHEY, CDR2 SVGAGI. This CDR3 spans 14 amino acids. CDR3 in DNA: TGTGCCAGCAGTCCCACTCCCACAGGGGGCGCGCAGTACTTC. Translated, it gives CASSPTPTGGAQYF.

The chain employs TRBV18 and TRBJ1-5; 7 nucleotides line up with TRBD1. The trim removed 6 bases at V and 4 bases at J, leaving 6 bases unmatched. CDR1 KGHSH and CDR2 LQKENI come from the germline V gene. This CDR3 is built from 14 residues. The CDR3 sequence is CASSGRQGNQPQHF. CDR3 nucleotide sequence: TGTGCCAGCTCGGGTCGACAGGGAAATCAGCCCCAGCATTTT. Full variable domain (rest looked up from reference TRBV18 and TRBJ1-5): NAGVMQNPRHLVRRRGQEARLRCSPMKGHSHVYWYRQLPEEGLKFMVYLQKENIIDESGMPKERFSAEFPKEGPSILRIQQVVRGDSAAYFCASSGRQGNQPQHFGDGTRLSIL.

This clone was counted once. This chain connects TRBV18 to TRBJ1-4; perhaps TRBD1 as D (5 bases). Per the germline V gene, CDR1 is KGHSH and CDR2 is LQKENI. Trimming took off 6 bases at V and 8 bases at J, with 10 bases between the two ends. This CDR3 comprises 12 residues. CDR3 DNA sequence: TGTGCCAGCTCCCTGGGGGGAGAAAAACTGTTTTTT. This translates into CASSLGGEKLFF.

The V call is TRBV7-6, the J call TRBJ2-1; D may be TRBD1 (6 bases). V lost 4 bases, J lost 10 bases, and 11 bases lay in between. CDR1 and CDR2 (germline): SGHVS, FNYEAQ. The CDR3 extends over 12 amino acids. This chain's CDR3 is CASSSTGTEQFF. The DNA of the CDR3 is TGTGCCAGCAGCTCTACAGGGACGGAGCAGTTCTTC. The complete variable domain, with remaining parts taken from reference TRBV7-6 and TRBJ2-1, reads GAGVSQSPRYKVTKRGQDVALRCDPISGHVSLYWYRQALGQGPEFLTYFNYEAQQDKSGLPNDRFSAERPEGSISTLTIQRTEQRDSAMYRCASSSTGTEQFFGPGTRLTVL.

The chain couples TRBV7-2 to TRBJ1-2, with D perhaps matching TRBD1 (6 bases). Germline loops: CDR1 SGHTA, CDR2 FQGNSA. The CDR3 sequence is 15 residues long. Trimming pared 1 base from V and 2 bases from J, leaving 11 bases between. CDR3 sequence reads: CASSLEGQPNYGYTF. The DNA for the CDR3 is TGTGCCAGCAGCTTAGAGGGACAACCCAACTATGGCTACACCTTC.

With regard to this clone: At the DNA level, this CDR3 is encoded by other sequences in the same sample as well. The chain couples TRBV5-1 to TRBJ2-5, with D possibly TRBD1 on 6 matching bases. The ends were cut back, 4 bases at V and 2 bases at J, with 9 bases in the middle. The V gene's germline CDR1 is SGHRS and CDR2 YFSETQ. CDR3 length: 13 residues. CDR3 loop: CASSPGQQETQYF. In DNA, the CDR3 is TGCGCCAGCAGCCCCGGACAGCAAGAGACCCAGTACTTC.

A remark on this clone: The sample carries other DNA sequences with the same CDR3. The genes are TRBV2 and TRBJ2-5, with unresolved D. The germline V gene encodes CDR1 SNHLY and CDR2 FYNNEI. V was clipped by 5 bases and J by 2 bases, with 9 bases between them. This CDR3 comprises 13 residues. Written as DNA, the CDR3 is TGTGCCAGCAGTCGCGGATCTCAAGAGACCCAGTACTTC. Translation gives CASSRGSQETQYF.

This sequence joins TRBV2 and TRBJ1-1; D gene unclear. In germline, CDR1 is SNHLY, CDR2 FYNNEI. The CDR3 spans 16 residues. V lost 4 bases to trimming and J lost 0 bases, with 15 bases between them. Written as DNA, the CDR3 is TGTGCCAGCAGTGGGGGTTATCCGGGGATGAACACTGAAGCTTTCTTT. This codes for CASSGGYPGMNTEAFF. The variable domain in full, completed from reference TRBV2 and TRBJ1-1, reads EPEVTQTPSHQVTQMGQEVILRCVPISNHLYFYWYRQILGQKVEFLVSFYNNEISEKSEIFDDQFSVERPDGSNFTLKIRSTKLEDSAMYFCASSGGYPGMNTEAFFGQGTRLTVV.

This chain uses TRBV11-2 with TRBJ2-7; maybe TRBD2 (6 bases). CDR3 length equals 15 residues. V lost 5 bases, J lost 6 bases, and 20 bases lay in between. CDR1 SGHAT and CDR2 FQNNGV come from the germline V gene. The CDR3 sequence: CASSRLGGSLLEQYF. CDR3 DNA: TGTGCCAGCAGCCGTCTAGGAGGGAGTCTGCTCGAGCAGTACTTC.

The chain couples TRBV19 to TRBJ1-5; TRBD1 might be the D (6 bases). The CDR3 consists of 16 residues. The V and J ends lost 5 bases and 3 bases respectively, with 17 bases between them. Germline-derived CDR1 and CDR2 are LNHDA and SQIVND (reference sequence). CDR3 nucleotides: TGTGCCAGTAGTTCCGCCCGGGACACCTACAATCAGCCCCAGCATTTT. Protein sequence: CASSSARDTYNQPQHF.

The chain combines TRBV10-2 with TRBJ2-7, with TRBD1 as a possible D gene (6 bases). Germline lookup yields CDR1 WSHSY and CDR2 SAAADI. Trimming pared 6 bases from V and 0 bases from J, leaving 9 bases between. This CDR3 contains 13 residues. This chain's CDR3 is CASRPGASYEQYF. The CDR3 DNA sequence: TGCGCCAGCAGACCAGGGGCCTCCTACGAGCAGTACTTC.

This clone was seen just once. The genes are TRBV6-6 and TRBJ1-2; 10 bases are shared with TRBD1. The germline V gene encodes CDR1 MNHNY and CDR2 SVGAGI (reference sequence). This CDR3 contains 14 residues. After removal of 6 bases from V and 1 base from J, the junction contained 2 bases not matched to a gene. The CDR3 DNA is TGTGCCAGCAGCCGGGACAGGGGTAACTATGGCTACACCTTC. Its translation is CASSRDRGNYGYTF.

The chain combines TRBV28 with TRBJ1-1; D ambiguous. V was trimmed by 8 bases and J by 4 bases, leaving 8 bases between them. The V gene's germline CDR1 is MDHEN and CDR2 SYDVKM. This CDR3 is 11 amino acids long. In DNA, the CDR3 is TGTGCCAGCGGGTGGAGCACTGAAGCTTTCTTT. Translated: CASGWSTEAFF.

The chain combines TRBV28 with TRBJ2-5; 9 bases fit TRBD2. CDR1 and CDR2 (germline): MDHEN, SYDVKM. The V segment lost 7 bases and the J segment 2 bases; nucleotides outside the gene matches: 17. There are 18 residues in the CDR3. The DNA for the CDR3 is TGTGCCAGCACCCGAATTGGCGGGGGGGCCTTAAGGCAAGAGACCCAGTACTTC. Protein: CASTRIGGGALRQETQYF.

Turning to this clone: At one end, the junction sequence differs from germline, possibly due to a read error. The chain links TRBV7-2 to TRBJ1-6; D not certain. The CDR3 covers 14 residues. Per germline, CDR1 SGHTA and CDR2 FQGNSA. The CDR3 here is CASNLLVYNSPLHF. In nucleotides, the CDR3 is TGTGCCAGCAACTTACTAGTTTATAATTCACCCCTCCACTTT.